This section outlines one T cell receptor beta chain sequence together with its context. The CDR3 totals 13 residues. Germline V gene data show CDR1 as LNHNV and CDR2 as YYDKDF (reference sequence). Trimming left V 1 base short and J 6 bases short, with 10 bases between. This sample stems from a study of cytomegalovirus exposure and HLA in healthy donors. The PCR employed 60 Vbeta primers together with 13 Jbeta primers. Profiled with immunoSEQ multiplex PCR; TCRdb holds only in-frame clones, not every one. The data contain around 150,000 clones, 75% to 80% of them seen just once; the ten biggest clones take up roughly 4.9%.

The V gene is TRBV15, the J gene TRBJ2-7; D uncertain. The TCR originated in a woman between 45 and 60 years old in good health and CMV-seronegative. Sample: PBMCs. The DNA for the CDR3 is TGTGCCACCAGCAGAGGTCAAAATTCCGAGCAGTACTTC. It yields the protein CATSRGQNSEQYF.